This T cell receptor beta chain is drawn from a study of control samples from healthy donors and cancer patients (dated by TCRdb to about 2020). Receptor libraries were prepared by the immunoSEQ multiplex PCR assay. The table comes from immuneACCESS by way of TCRdb, which keeps in-frame sequences with V and J called. Part of the clones is missing from these tables; in studies checked, under half for an unresolved V gene and the rest for unknown reasons. The sample yields roughly 120,000 clones; more than 85% were counted once. Less than 3.5% of the sample comes from the top ten. Spanning cysteine to valine, the CDR3 consists of 16 amino acids. Left in the record is the CDR3 DNA by itself, 48 bases read in frame from the first base. According to the germline V gene, CDR1 reads SGHRS and CDR2 reads YFSETQ. V is pruned by 6 bases and J by 1 base, leaving 11 bases of the junction without a gene match.

This clone was seen once. Its antigen is currently not known. The sample holds no much larger clone one base away, and base qualities are not on file. The TCR sequence derives from a man aged 30-40 years in good health. The sequenced sample consisted of blood. The rearranged segments are TRBV5-1 and TRBJ2-7; TRBD1 lines up with 9 middle nucleotides. CDR3 loop: CASMRGSGQGSYEQYV. In nucleotides, the sequence is TGCGCCAGCATGAGGGGTTCGGGACAGGGTTCCTACGAGCAGTACGTC.